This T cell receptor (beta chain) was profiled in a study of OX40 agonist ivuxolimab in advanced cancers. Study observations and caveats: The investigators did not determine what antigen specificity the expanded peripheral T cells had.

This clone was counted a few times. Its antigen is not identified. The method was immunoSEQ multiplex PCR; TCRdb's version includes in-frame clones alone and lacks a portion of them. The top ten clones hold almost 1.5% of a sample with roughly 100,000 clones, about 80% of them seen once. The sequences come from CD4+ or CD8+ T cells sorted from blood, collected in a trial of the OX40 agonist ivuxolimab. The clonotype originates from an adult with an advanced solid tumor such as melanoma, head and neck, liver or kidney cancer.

The CDR3 is CASSPGVGTEAFF. DNA of the CDR3: TGTGCCAGCTCACCTGGAGTAGGCACTGAAGCTTTCTTT. The V and J genes are TRBV18 and TRBJ1-1; D is ambiguous. CDR3 size: 13 residues. The ends were cut back, 3 bases at V and 4 bases at J, with 9 bases in the middle. CDR1 and CDR2 from the germline V gene are KGHSH and LQKENI. Filled out from reference TRBV18 and TRBJ1-1, the complete variable domain reads NAGVMQNPRHLVRRRGQEARLRCSPMKGHSHVYWYRQLPEEGLKFMVYLQKENIIDESGMPKERFSAEFPKEGPSILRIQQVVRGDSAAYFCASSPGVGTEAFFGQGTRLTVV.